Presented here are 19 T cell receptor beta chains from one specimen sequenced in a study of T-cell reconstitution after alpha-beta-depleted transplantation in children. For TCRbeta, the library was prepared with unique molecular identifiers. MiXCR was run by TCRdb on the PCR reads, yielding one entry per CDR3 protein. The sample includes around 490,000 distinct CDR3 sequences, around 10% of them seen just once. This sample comprised PBMCs, mostly from graft donor cells, obtained 180 days after TCRalphabeta/CD19-depleted stem cell transplant. These receptors all stem from a female patient aged 2-15 years who had a stem cell transplant for aplastic anemia, so the T cells may come from the graft donor.

The J gene is TRBJ2-1, the V gene TRBV3-1; the D gene is possibly TRBD1 (6 bases). Germline V CDR1 and CDR2: LGHDT, YNNKEL (reference sequence). The CDR3 has 15 residues. The ends were cut back, 10 bases at V and 0 bases at J, with 16 bases in the middle. The CDR3: CATYPTGSSYNEQFF. The CDR3 nucleotides are TGTGCCACCTACCCTACAGGGAGCTCCTACAATGAGCAGTTCTTC.

This clonotype appeared a few times. The rearrangement joins TRBV28 to TRBJ2-7; maybe TRBD1 (6 bases). Per germline, CDR1 MDHEN and CDR2 SYDVKM. Trimming removed 5 bases from V and 7 bases from J, with 21 bases in between. This CDR3 has 15 amino acids. CDR3 amino acids: CASSPPQGVGWEQYF. The CDR3 bases are TGTGCCAGCAGTCCCCCACAGGGAGTGGGCTGGGAGCAGTACTTC.

This clonotype was seen only a few times. V usage is TRBV5-6 and J usage is TRBJ2-1, with 8 bases identical to TRBD2. V was pared by 1 base and J by 7 bases, with 7 bases of the junction left unmatched. CDR3 length: 15 residues. Looked up from germline, CDR1 is SGHDT and CDR2 is YYEEEE. The CDR3 loop is CASSLLAGGGNEQFF. DNA of the CDR3: TGTGCCAGCAGCTTGTTGGCGGGAGGAGGGAATGAGCAGTTCTTC.

The chain combines TRBV7-8 with TRBJ1-2; no clear D gene. CDR1 is SGHVS, CDR2 FQNEAQ, per germline. V was clipped by 1 base and J by 0 bases, with 9 bases between them. The CDR3 loop spans 15 amino acids. The CDR3 sequence: CASSLGATANYGYTF. The CDR3 region has the DNA TGTGCCAGCAGCTTAGGGGCGACGGCTAACTATGGCTACACCTTC.

Ten or more counts support this clonotype. This sequence joins TRBV9 and TRBJ2-4, with 9 bases that match TRBD1. Per germline, CDR1 SGDLS and CDR2 YYNGEE. CDR3 length: 16 residues. Trimming cost V 3 bases and J 0 bases; bases outside gene matches: 4. The CDR3 bases are TGTGCCAGCAGCGGCCGACAGGGGGGAGCCAAAAACATTCAGTACTTC. Its protein product is CASSGRQGGAKNIQYF.

This clonotype was counted only a few times. The chain has TRBV28 and TRBJ2-6, with 7 positions matching TRBD1. Trimming cost V 6 bases and J 0 bases; bases outside gene matches: 11. Germline CDR1 and CDR2: MDHEN and SYDVKM. CDR3 size: 18 residues. The DNA for the CDR3 is TGTGCCAGCAGCTGGCGGACAGGTCGGGCCTCTGGGGCCAACGTCCTGACTTTC. This sequence encodes CASSWRTGRASGANVLTF.

V usage is TRBV19 and J usage is TRBJ2-7; 7 bases fit TRBD2. In germline, CDR1 is LNHDA, CDR2 SQIVND (reference sequence). The CDR3 length is 15 residues. V gave up 2 bases and J gave up 3 bases; unmatched junction bases: 7. The CDR3 sequence is CASSITAGTGYEQYV. DNA for the CDR3: TGTGCCAGTAGTATAACAGCGGGAACGGGCTACGAGCAGTACGTC.

This clonotype has a count of ten or more. The J gene is TRBJ2-5, the V gene TRBV24-1; D unresolved. The V gene lost 5 bases and the J gene lost 1 base, with 16 bases spanning the gap. Per the germline V gene, CDR1 is KGHDR and CDR2 is SFDVKD. CDR3 length: 16 residues. The CDR3, as DNA: TGTGCCACCAGTGCGGCAGGAGAACGGCTCCAAGAGACCCAGTACTTC. This translates into CATSAAGERLQETQYF.

CDR3 in DNA: TGTGCCAGCAGCCTAGAGGGGGTTGGCGGGTATGGCTACACCTTC. This sequence encodes CASSLEGVGGYGYTF. The chain is built from TRBV7-2 and TRBJ1-2, with D tentatively TRBD1 (6 bases). In germline, CDR1 is SGHTA, CDR2 FQGNSA. The CDR3 has 15 residues. The V end was cut by 5 bases, the J end by 5 bases, with 18 bases between.

This CDR3 is CASSLAGGLYGYTF. The CDR3 region has the DNA TGTGCCAGCAGCTTGGCGGGGGGGCTCTATGGCTACACCTTC. The chain employs TRBV5-5 and TRBJ1-2, with a tentative D call TRBD1 (6 bases). CDR3 length: 14 residues. Germline CDR1 is SGHKS and CDR2 is YYEKEE (reference sequence). V lost 0 bases to trimming and J lost 4 bases, with 10 bases between them.

The chain is built from TRBV12-3 or TRBV12-4 and TRBJ2-1; TRBD1 aligns across 7 bases. The CDR3 runs 15 residues. Trimming removed 1 base from V and 1 base from J; junction bases left unmatched: 1. The CDR3 DNA reads as TGTGCCAGCAGTTTAGGGGACAGATCCTACAATGAGCAGTTCTTC. Residues: CASSLGDRSYNEQFF.

The CDR3 protein is CASSLEADLYNEQFF. The CDR3 DNA reads TGTGCCAGCAGCTTAGAAGCGGACCTATACAATGAGCAGTTCTTC. The chain uses TRBV7-2 and TRBJ2-1, with D tentatively TRBD2 (5 bases). This CDR3 is built from 15 residues. The ends were cut back, 1 base at V and 4 bases at J, with 11 bases in the middle. From germline, CDR1 is SGHTA and CDR2 FQGNSA.

This clonotype was counted between two and nine times. The genes are TRBV6-2 or TRBV6-3 and TRBJ2-5; 10 bases match TRBD2. The germline V gene encodes CDR1 MNHEY and CDR2 SVGEGT. Trimming cost V 0 bases and J 0 bases; bases outside gene matches: 4. The CDR3 consists of 17 residues. The CDR3 protein is CASSYSTSGRYQETQYF. The CDR3 coding sequence is TGTGCCAGCAGTTACTCGACTAGCGGGCGGTACCAAGAGACCCAGTACTTC.

The chain is built from TRBV4-2 and TRBJ1-1; D may be TRBD1 (6 bases). CDR1 and CDR2 from the germline V gene are LGHNA and YNFKEQ. V lost 3 bases to trimming and J lost 6 bases, with 11 bases between them. The CDR3 is 13 amino acids. The CDR3, as DNA: TGTGCCAGCAGCCACATACAGGGACCTGAAGCTTTCTTT. It translates to CASSHIQGPEAFF.

The CDR3 region is CASSPGREYGELFF. The CDR3 bases are TGTGCCAGCAGCCCCGGGCGGGAGTACGGGGAGCTGTTTTTT. This sequence joins TRBV7-8 and TRBJ2-2; 7 bases match TRBD2. Looked up from germline, CDR1 is SGHVS and CDR2 is FQNEAQ. The length of the CDR3 is 14 residues. Trimming took 5 bases from V and 7 from J; bases not matched to a gene: 7.

In this sample, this clonotype turned up a few times. This rearrangement joins TRBV20-1 to TRBJ2-1; TRBD2 aligns across 7 bases. The CDR3 has 17 amino acids. Trimming at V came to 1 base and at J to 3 bases, leaving 12 bases not matched to a gene. CDR1 and CDR2 from the germline V gene are DFQATT and SNEGSKA (reference sequence). The CDR3 nucleotides are TGCAGTGCTAGAGGTTACTCCCTAGCGGAATTCTACAATGAGCAGTTCTTC. Translating it yields CSARGYSLAEFYNEQFF.

The chain employs TRBV29-1 and TRBJ1-1; TRBD1 is a possible D gene (5 bases). The CDR3 has 14 amino acids. Trimming removed 4 bases at V and 3 bases at J, with 15 bases between. Germline values: CDR1 SQVTM, CDR2 ANQGSEA. The CDR3 DNA is TGCAGCGTTGTCGGAGGGGCGGGGGACACTGAAGCTTTCTTT. It codes for CSVVGGAGDTEAFF.

The rearrangement links TRBV29-1 to TRBJ2-7; possible D gene TRBD1, 6 bases. Trimming stripped 3 bases from V and 3 bases from J, with 12 bases between. Looked up from germline, CDR1 is SQVTM and CDR2 is ANQGSEA. This CDR3 is 13 amino acids long. CDR3 DNA sequence: TGCAGCGTTGAGTCTGGACAGCGCTACGAGCAGTACTTC. Encoded protein: CSVESGQRYEQYF.

This clonotype was observed at least ten times. The chain recombines TRBV7-8 with TRBJ1-1, with 7 bases matching TRBD1. The CDR3 runs 14 residues. J gave up 0 bases and V 4 bases, and 2 bases lay outside the gene matches. The germline V gene has CDR1 SGHVS and CDR2 FQNEAQ. The chain's CDR3 is CASSSTGMNTEAFF. CDR3 DNA: TGTGCCAGCAGCTCGACAGGGATGAACACTGAAGCTTTCTTT.